Shown below are 14 T cell receptor beta chains from a single sample sequenced in a study of control samples from healthy donors and cancer patients. TCRdb keeps only in-frame clones here, not all; method: immunoSEQ multiplex PCR. The sample carries 55,000 to 70,000 clones, under 95% recorded once. Sample: PBMCs. These receptors were collected from a young man with colorectal cancer.

This clone turned up a few times. The chain links TRBV5-6 to TRBJ1-2; D ambiguous. CDR3 length: 15 amino acids. V was cut by 6 bases and J by 6 bases, with 21 bases left in between. Germline V gene data show CDR1 as SGHDT and CDR2 as YYEEEE. CDR3 in DNA: TGTGCCAGCACGCCTCGTGAGAATCGGGTCGATGGCTACACCTTC. This encodes CASTPRENRVDGYTF.

This clone came up a few times. The V call is TRBV7-2, the J call TRBJ1-5, with 7 nucleotides matching TRBD1. CDR1 and CDR2 from the germline V gene are SGHTA and FQGNSA. V was clipped by 2 bases and J by 2 bases; unmatched bases: 3. The CDR3 contains 15 residues. CDR3 amino acids: CASSLRQGGNQPQHF. The CDR3 nucleotides read TGTGCCAGCAGCTTAAGACAGGGCGGCAATCAGCCCCAGCATTTT.

The chain employs TRBV28 and TRBJ1-4, with TRBD1 identical over 7 bases. The V segment lost 6 bases and the J segment 5 bases; nucleotides outside the gene matches: 9. Germline V lookup: CDR1 MDHEN, CDR2 SYDVKM. The CDR3 covers 15 residues. The CDR3 here is CASRYQGGRNEKLFF. As DNA, the CDR3 is TGTGCCAGCAGGTACCAGGGGGGACGGAATGAAAAACTGTTTTTT.

The chain carries TRBV9 and TRBJ2-1; D may match TRBD1 or TRBD2 (7 bases each). V gave up 0 bases and J gave up 6 bases, with 13 bases separating them. This CDR3 region has 15 residues. From germline, CDR1 is SGDLS and CDR2 YYNGEE. The CDR3: CASSVAGGQINEQFF. For the CDR3, the DNA is TGTGCCAGCAGCGTAGCGGGGGGACAGATCAATGAGCAGTTCTTC.

This clone was picked up one time. The chain recombines TRBV4-1 with TRBJ2-1; 11 bases line up with TRBD2. From germline, CDR1 is MGHRA and CDR2 YSYEKL. This CDR3 is built from 16 residues. V was clipped by 3 bases and J by 6 bases; unmatched bases: 7. This CDR3 is CASSHYSGGDSNEQFF. In nucleotides, the CDR3 is TGCGCCAGCAGCCACTATAGCGGGGGGGATTCCAATGAGCAGTTCTTC.

This chain links TRBV4-2 with TRBJ2-2, with TRBD2 matching 10 bases. Trimming took 0 bases from V and 4 from J; bases not matched to a gene: 5. The CDR3 is 17 residues long. CDR1 is LGHNA and CDR2 is YNFKEQ in the germline V gene. The CDR3 here is CASSQDVGLAPTGELFF. CDR3 DNA: TGTGCCAGCAGCCAAGACGTGGGACTAGCGCCCACCGGGGAGCTGTTTTTT.

This chain connects TRBV25-1 to TRBJ2-7; TRBD2 aligns across 7 bases. Germline lookup yields CDR1 MGHDK and CDR2 SYGVNS. V lost 6 bases and J lost 2; bases outside the gene matches: 4. The CDR3 has 13 amino acids. CDR3 bases: TGTGCCAGCAGCCCGGGGGGTACCTACGAGCAGTACTTC. It specifies CASSPGGTYEQYF.

The CDR3 reads CATSRELRGYEQYV. CDR3 DNA: TGTGCCACCAGCAGAGAATTGAGGGGATACGAGCAGTACGTC. The J gene is TRBJ2-7, the V gene TRBV15; D possibly matches TRBD1 or TRBD2 (5 bases each). The CDR3 sequence is 14 residues long. Germline V CDR1 and CDR2: LNHNV, YYDKDF (reference sequence). Deletions cut 0 bases from V and 4 bases from J, with 10 bases between.

This clone was seen just once. This chain links TRBV11-3 with TRBJ2-7; TRBD1 agrees at 8 bases. J gave up 0 bases and V 6 bases, and 7 bases lay outside the gene matches. Germline V gene data show CDR1 as SGHNT and CDR2 as YENEEA. CDR3 size: 15 residues. The CDR3 reads CASRKQGQASYEQYF. CDR3 DNA: TGTGCCAGCAGAAAACAGGGACAGGCCTCCTACGAGCAGTACTTC.

This chain's CDR3 is CAISESGPYGYTF. The CDR3, as DNA: TGTGCCATCAGTGAGTCAGGGCCGTATGGCTACACCTTC. The genes are TRBV10-3 and TRBJ1-2; D remains ambiguous. The CDR3 has 13 residues. V was trimmed by 0 bases and J by 5 bases, leaving 7 bases between them. From germline, CDR1 is ENHRY and CDR2 SYGVKD.

The CDR3 region is CASSQVTGYGYTF. The CDR3 bases are TGTGCCAGCAGCCAAGTTACAGGTTACGGCTACACCTTC. The rearrangement uses TRBV3-1 (or the pseudogene TRBV3-2) and TRBJ1-2; D might be TRBD1 (5 bases). The CDR3 totals 13 residues. Germline V gives CDR1 LGHDT, CDR2 YNNKEL (reference sequence). Trimming stripped 1 base from V and 8 bases from J, with 11 bases between.

The chain recombines TRBV6-2 or TRBV6-3 with TRBJ1-2, with 7 bases matching TRBD1. CDR1 and CDR2 from the germline V gene are MNHEY and SVGEGT. The junction had 5 bases not matched to a gene; V was cut back by 5 bases and J by 5 bases. This CDR3 is 13 amino acids long. In DNA, the CDR3 is TGTGCCAGCAGTCCCCGGGACAGTTATGGCTACACCTTC. Translating gives CASSPRDSYGYTF.

The chain recombines TRBV29-1 with TRBJ2-3; 8 bases match TRBD1. CDR3 length equals 14 residues. Germline CDR1 SQVTM, CDR2 ANQGSEA. V shed 6 bases and J 4 bases; nucleotides not matched to a gene: 9. CDR3 loop: CSVHKQGASDTQYF. The CDR3 nucleotides read TGCAGCGTCCACAAGCAGGGGGCATCAGATACGCAGTATTTT.

This clone was detected only once. The chain carries TRBV5-1 and TRBJ1-4; 9 bases map to TRBD1. Trimming took 7 bases from V and 0 from J; bases not matched to a gene: 10. The CDR3 has 17 amino acids. Germline CDR1 and CDR2: SGHRS and YFSETQ. CDR3: CASRPGQGLSTNEKLFF. CDR3 DNA: TGCGCCAGCCGACCGGGACAGGGTCTATCAACTAATGAAAAACTGTTTTTT.